One and the same sample provided the 2 T cell receptor beta chains below, sequenced in a study of regulatory T cells in long-lasting Graves disease listed by TCRdb under 2021. Receptor amplification or capture employed multiplex PCR. TCRdb lists the instrument as Illumina HiSeq 4000. iRepertoire HTBI primers and Arm-PCR amplification of CDR3 regions were used to construct TCR beta libraries. Using fastp trimming at Q25 and MiXCR clonotype assembly, TCRdb reanalyzed the public sequencing data and kept in-frame beta chains. Here each entry gathers all rows of one CDR3 protein and keeps the most common genes and DNA. A total of 420,000 or so distinct CDR3 sequences appear in this sample, 15% to 20% of them only once. The ten largest clonotypes hold around a quarter of the sample. Read against the paper, the sample's time point label means: newly diagnosed GD, antithyroid drugs for less than 3 months. RNA was extracted from PBMCs in TRIzol for both TCR sequencing and RNA sequencing.

These data also featured in a second study, about T cells in Graves' hyperthyroidism and ophthalmopathy.

The source material was peripheral blood mononuclear cells (PBMCs), sampled at new diagnosis, from a patient treated with antithyroid drugs. The receptors derive from a young woman with Graves disease. Donor details come from another sample of the same person, matched by shared clones.

This clonotype was found many times. V and J are TRBV11-2 and TRBJ2-7, with D perhaps TRBD2 (5 bases). The germline V gene encodes CDR1 SGHAT and CDR2 FQNNGV. Trimming left V 1 base short and J 2 bases short, with 9 bases between. This CDR3 region has 14 residues. The chain's CDR3 is CASSLAHGTYEQYF. The DNA for the CDR3 is TGTGCCAGCAGCTTAGCCCACGGGACCTACGAGCAGTACTTC.

The J gene is TRBJ2-7, the V gene TRBV30, with 9 bases identical to TRBD1. This CDR3 is built from 15 residues. Germline V lookup: CDR1 GTSNPN, CDR2 SVGIG (reference sequence). Trimming cost V 3 bases and J 5 bases; bases outside gene matches: 11. CDR3 residues: CAWRQRDRDFHEQYF. CDR3 sequence (DNA): TGTGCCTGGAGGCAAAGGGACAGGGATTTCCACGAGCAGTACTTC.